The 27 T cell receptor beta chains below were found in one sample sequenced in a study of blood T cell repertoires in COVID-19. The assay was immunoSEQ multiplex PCR, and TCRdb's table has in-frame clones only and misses some. The data hold approximately 290,000 clones, with 84% observed a single time. Sequenced material: peripheral blood. Every receptor here comes from a person aged 65-85 years with COVID-19, enrolled during active disease.

The chain links TRBV7-2 to TRBJ2-3; the match to TRBD2 covers 8 bases. Germline-derived CDR1 and CDR2 are SGHTA and FQGNSA. V was clipped by 5 bases and J by 2 bases; unmatched bases: 12. This CDR3 region has 17 residues. CDR3 region: CASSPYGDGGVTDTQYF. The CDR3 region has the DNA TGTGCCAGCAGCCCCTACGGGGACGGGGGGGTCACAGATACGCAGTATTTT.

This clone was seen only a few times. The CDR3 region is CASSVAGTGKGHGYTF. The CDR3, as DNA: TGTGCCAGCAGCGTAGCTGGGACAGGGAAGGGACATGGCTACACCTTC. This chain uses TRBV9 with TRBJ1-2, with 9 nucleotides matching TRBD1. CDR1 and CDR2 (germline): SGDLS, YYNGEE. Losses at the gene ends were 0 bases for V and 6 bases for J; bases not matched to a gene: 9. This CDR3 is built from 16 residues. The variable domain in full, with the rest retrieved from reference TRBV9 and TRBJ1-2, is DSGVTQTPKHLITATGQRVTLRCSPRSGDLSVYWYQQSLDQGLQFLIQYYNGEERAKGNILERFSAQQFPDLHSELNLSSLELGDSALYFCASSVAGTGKGHGYTFGSGTRLTVV.

This clone is a singleton in its sample. This chain links TRBV7-2 with TRBJ2-5; 9 nucleotides line up with TRBD2. Germline CDR1 is SGHTA and CDR2 is FQGNSA. V lost 8 bases and J lost 1; bases outside the gene matches: 2. The CDR3 is made up of 13 amino acids. DNA of the CDR3: TGTGCCAGCGCGCGGGGGGGCCAAGAGACCCAGTACTTC. Translated: CASARGGQETQYF.

The chain has TRBV20-1 and TRBJ2-5, with D hard to call. V shed 6 bases and J shed 9 bases, with 20 bases lying between them. The CDR3 is 13 residues long. The germline CDR1 and CDR2 sequences are DFQATT and SNEGSKA (reference sequence). The CDR3 loop reads CSASSYEAMAQYF. CDR3 nucleotides: TGCAGTGCCAGTTCCTACGAGGCCATGGCCCAGTACTTC.

The CDR3 loop is CATSRTEPKETQYF. As DNA, the CDR3 is TGTGCCACCAGTCGAACAGAACCTAAAGAGACCCAGTACTTC. The chain links TRBV24-1 to TRBJ2-5; no clear D. The CDR3 covers 14 residues. Germline V gene sequence: CDR1 KGHDR, CDR2 SFDVKD. V dropped 6 bases and J dropped 3 bases, with 13 bases sitting between them.

The chain uses TRBV19 and TRBJ1-2; D uncertain. Per germline, CDR1 LNHDA and CDR2 SQIVND (reference sequence). This CDR3 is 15 amino acids long. The V and J ends lost 4 bases and 6 bases respectively, with 18 bases between them. Here the CDR3 DNA reads TGTGCCAGTAGTAACTTGCGGCAGAAACATCATGGCTACACCTTC. The encoded protein is CASSNLRQKHHGYTF. The entire variable domain, with the rest obtained from reference TRBV19 and TRBJ1-2, is as follows: DGGITQSPKYLFRKEGQNVTLSCEQNLNHDAMYWYRQDPGQGLRLIYYSQIVNDFQKGDIAEGYSVSREKKESFPLTVTSAQKNPTAFYLCASSNLRQKHHGYTFGSGTRLTVV.

The chain recombines TRBV29-1 with TRBJ2-2; the D gene is possibly TRBD2 (6 bases). The CDR3 has 14 amino acids. Germline V gene data show CDR1 as SQVTM and CDR2 as ANQGSEA. V was trimmed by 5 bases and J by 3 bases, leaving 13 bases between them. In DNA, the CDR3 is TGCAGCGTTATAACTGGGGGGTACACCGGGGAGCTGTTTTTT. This translates into CSVITGGYTGELFF.

The rearrangement joins TRBV9 to TRBJ1-2; D possibly corresponds to TRBD1 (5 bases). The CDR3 extends over 15 amino acids. The germline CDR1 and CDR2 sequences are SGDLS and YYNGEE. V lost 0 bases and J 4 bases, leaving 13 bases between the germline ends. The CDR3 spells CASSVGEGRAYGYTF. The CDR3 coding sequence is TGTGCCAGCAGCGTAGGTGAGGGGAGGGCCTATGGCTACACCTTC.

The chain is built from TRBV30 and TRBJ2-7, with a tentative D call TRBD2 (5 bases). The CDR3 sequence is 11 residues long. Germline V gene lookup returns CDR1 GTSNPN and CDR2 SVGIG (reference sequence). Trimming cost V 1 base and J 7 bases, with 8 bases left between them. CDR3 nucleotide sequence: TGTGCCTGGAGTGCTCGCGGGGAGCAGTACTTC. Protein product: CAWSARGEQYF.

V and J are TRBV11-1 and TRBJ2-1; D may be TRBD2 (6 bases). The V and J ends lost 7 bases and 1 base respectively, with 14 bases between them. Germline V gene data show CDR1 as SGHAT and CDR2 as FQDESV (reference sequence). The CDR3 runs to 15 residues. CDR3 sequence (DNA): TGTGCCAGCAAAGGGGACTGGGGGTCCTACAATGAGCAGTTCTTC. Translated: CASKGDWGSYNEQFF.

The rearrangement joins TRBV5-1 to TRBJ2-7, with TRBD1 as a possible D gene (5 bases). The CDR3 covers 11 residues. Germline CDR1 SGHRS, CDR2 YFSETQ. The V and J ends lost 4 bases and 4 bases respectively, with 6 bases between them. CDR3 DNA: TGCGCCAGCAGCAACAGGTACGAGCAGTACTTC. Residues: CASSNRYEQYF.

The chain has TRBV7-2 and TRBJ1-6, with 7 bases aligning to TRBD1. From germline, CDR1 is SGHTA and CDR2 FQGNSA. V lost 5 bases to trimming and J lost 6 bases; unmatched junction nucleotides: 7. CDR3 size: 15 residues. The CDR3 loop is CASSPRQGSNSPLHF. CDR3 bases: TGTGCCAGCAGCCCAAGACAGGGAAGTAATTCACCCCTCCACTTT. Looking up the rest from reference TRBV7-2 and TRBJ1-6 gives the full variable domain: GAGVSQSPSNKVTEKGKDVELRCDPISGHTALYWYRQSLGQGLEFLIYFQGNSAPDKSGLPSDRFSAERTGGSVSTLTIQRTQQEDSAVYLCASSPRQGSNSPLHFGNGTRLTVT.

V usage is TRBV29-1 and J usage is TRBJ2-4, with D perhaps TRBD1 (5 bases). Trimming took 4 bases from V and 6 from J, leaving 10 bases between them. This CDR3 has 12 amino acids. The germline V gene has CDR1 SQVTM and CDR2 ANQGSEA. In nucleotides, the CDR3 is TGCAGCGTTGGTGGGGCTGGAAACATTCAGTACTTC. This gives the protein CSVGGAGNIQYF.

The chain recombines TRBV19 with TRBJ2-7, with 9 positions matching TRBD1. The germline CDR1 and CDR2 sequences are LNHDA and SQIVND (reference sequence). V was pared by 7 bases and J by 3 bases, with 7 bases of the junction left unmatched. The CDR3 runs 14 residues. The CDR3 here is CASNPGQGFYEQYF. The CDR3 bases are TGTGCCAGTAACCCCGGACAGGGGTTCTACGAGCAGTACTTC. Using reference TRBV19 and TRBJ2-7 for the parts outside the CDR3, the full variable domain is DGGITQSPKYLFRKEGQNVTLSCEQNLNHDAMYWYRQDPGQGLRLIYYSQIVNDFQKGDIAEGYSVSREKKESFPLTVTSAQKNPTAFYLCASNPGQGFYEQYFGPGTRLTVT.

The chain couples TRBV15 to TRBJ2-7, with D perhaps TRBD1 (6 bases). CDR1 is LNHNV, CDR2 YYDKDF, per germline (reference sequence). This CDR3 has 13 amino acids. Trimming shortened V by 0 bases and J by 3 bases, and 6 bases separated the two germline ends. The CDR3 nucleotides are TGTGCCACCAGCAGAGAGGACAGCTACGAGCAGTACTTC. This codes for CATSREDSYEQYF. The full variable domain, rest sourced from reference TRBV15 and TRBJ2-7, is DAMVIQNPRYQVTQFGKPVTLSCSQTLNHNVMYWYQQKSSQAPKLLFHYYDKDFNNEADTPDNFQSRRPNTSFCFLDIRSPGLGDTAMYLCATSREDSYEQYFGPGTRLTVT.

This chain joins TRBV30 and TRBJ2-2, with 10 positions matching TRBD1. This CDR3 is 15 amino acids long. The ends lost 3 bases at V and 5 bases at J; junction bases unmatched: 6. In germline, CDR1 is GTSNPN, CDR2 SVGIG (reference sequence). The DNA for the CDR3 is TGTGCCTGGAGCCTCGACAGGGGGCGAACCGGGGAGCTGTTTTTT. Translation gives CAWSLDRGRTGELFF. Full variable domain (rest looked up from reference TRBV30 and TRBJ2-2): SQTIHQWPATLVQPVGSPLSLECTVEGTSNPNLYWYRQAAGRGLQLLFYSVGIGQISSEVPQNLSASRPQDRQFILSSKKLLLSDSGFYLCAWSLDRGRTGELFFGEGSRLTVL.

J is TRBJ1-4 and V is TRBV6-6, with TRBD1 matching over 9 bases. CDR1 is MNHNY, CDR2 SVGAGI, per germline (reference sequence). The V segment lost 2 bases and the J segment 6 bases; nucleotides outside the gene matches: 7. This CDR3 is built from 16 residues. CDR3 sequence: CASSYLTGGKDEKLFF. DNA of the CDR3: TGTGCCAGCAGTTACCTTACAGGGGGCAAGGATGAAAAACTGTTTTTT.

This clone was seen just once. This specimen includes other DNA sequences encoding the same CDR3. The gene calls are TRBV19 and TRBJ2-7; TRBD2 aligns across 9 bases. After removal of 4 bases from V and 5 bases from J, the junction contained 6 bases not matched to a gene. The CDR3 sequence is 14 residues long. The germline V gene encodes CDR1 LNHDA and CDR2 SQIVND (reference sequence). This CDR3 reads CASSTTGTSNEQYF. In DNA, the CDR3 is TGTGCCAGTAGTACAACCGGGACTAGCAACGAGCAGTACTTC.

The V gene is TRBV7-8, the J gene TRBJ1-1, with TRBD1 identical over 7 bases. Trimming at V came to 6 bases and at J to 3 bases, leaving 7 bases not matched to a gene. The CDR3 is 14 residues long. The germline V gene has CDR1 SGHVS and CDR2 FQNEAQ. Written as DNA, the CDR3 is TGTGCCAGCAGACTGACAGGGCGGGACACTGAAGCTTTCTTT. Its translation: CASRLTGRDTEAFF.

V and J are TRBV7-9 and TRBJ1-4; 11 bases are shared with TRBD1. Losses at the gene ends were 5 bases for V and 1 base for J; bases not matched to a gene: 9. Germline lookup yields CDR1 SEHNR and CDR2 FQNEAQ (reference sequence). The CDR3 contains 18 residues. The CDR3 loop reads CASSKRTGGALTNEKLFF. CDR3 in DNA: TGTGCCAGCAGCAAAAGGACAGGGGGCGCATTAACTAATGAAAAACTGTTTTTT.

The V gene is TRBV2, the J gene TRBJ2-7; 9 bases are a match to TRBD1. Per germline, CDR1 SNHLY and CDR2 FYNNEI. The trim removed 4 bases at V and 3 bases at J, leaving 4 bases unmatched. The CDR3 is made up of 14 amino acids. The CDR3 DNA sequence: TGTGCCAGCAGTGGCTTGGACAGGGGCTACGAGCAGTACTTC. Translated: CASSGLDRGYEQYF.

The chain combines TRBV23-1 with TRBJ1-1; D is undetermined. TRBV23-1 falls under the ORF class, with uncertain function. V lost 4 bases and J 8 bases, leaving 11 bases between the germline ends. The CDR3 runs to 12 residues. The CDR3 is CASSRRSLEAFF. The CDR3 DNA sequence: TGCGCCAGCAGTCGGAGGAGCTTGGAAGCTTTCTTT.

The V gene is TRBV19, the J gene TRBJ2-4; tentatively, D is TRBD1 (5 bases). This CDR3 has 14 amino acids. Trimming shortened V by 9 bases and J by 0 bases, and 12 bases separated the two germline ends. The germline V gene encodes CDR1 LNHDA and CDR2 SQIVND (reference sequence). The CDR3 DNA sequence: TGTGCCAGCTCAAACCAGGGAGCCAAAAACATTCAGTACTTC. It yields the protein CASSNQGAKNIQYF.

The chain uses TRBV6-2 or TRBV6-3 and TRBJ2-5; unclear D gene. The CDR3 contains 15 residues. V lost 2 bases to trimming and J lost 4 bases, with 14 bases between them. Germline V lookup: CDR1 MNHEY, CDR2 SVGEGT. The CDR3: CASSYAITRAETQYF. CDR3 sequence (DNA): TGTGCCAGCAGTTACGCAATAACTCGAGCAGAGACCCAGTACTTC.

This chain connects TRBV9 to TRBJ1-5, with D unclear. V lost 0 bases, J lost 0 bases, and 7 bases lay in between. The CDR3 length is 15 residues. CDR1 and CDR2 (germline): SGDLS, YYNGEE. The CDR3: CASSVGADSNQPQHF. CDR3 in DNA: TGTGCCAGCAGCGTAGGGGCAGATAGCAATCAGCCCCAGCATTTT.

This chain links TRBV9 with TRBJ2-7; 10 bases line up with TRBD1. In germline, CDR1 is SGDLS, CDR2 YYNGEE. This CDR3 contains 15 residues. Trimming at V came to 0 bases and at J to 5 bases, leaving 5 bases not matched to a gene. CDR3 amino acids: CASSVGGTGEDEQYF. As DNA, the CDR3 is TGTGCCAGCAGCGTAGGCGGGACAGGGGAGGACGAGCAGTACTTC.

The chain recombines TRBV28 with TRBJ1-5; D is uncertain. The CDR3 is 15 residues long. V lost 6 bases and J lost 10, with 22 bases in between. Germline values: CDR1 MDHEN, CDR2 SYDVKM. In DNA form, the CDR3 reads TGTGCCAGCAGCAAATTCGCAGGCCGCGGGCCCCCCCAGCATTTT. Translated, it gives CASSKFAGRGPPQHF.